This TCR beta chain was found in a study of T cells in Graves' hyperthyroidism and ophthalmopathy. General study findings and limits: In the blood, most expanded thyroid clonotypes above 0.001 appeared as well. Patients with ophthalmopathy were separated from those with stable hyperthyroidism by a 13 V-J model.

In regard to this clonotype: Its target is unknown.

TCR beta CDR3 regions were amplified from RNA. Initially, a first-round RT-PCR of the TCR CDR3 employed the HTBI primer set. TCRdb re-derived calls from the multiplex PCR reads in MiXCR, one entry per CDR3 protein. Here the sample spans roughly 580,000 distinct CDR3 sequences, around 13% being singletons. A sample of blood taken at first hyperthyroidism diagnosis preceded any ophthalmopathy symptoms. Out of over 7.5 ml of fresh peripheral blood came the PBMCs. V lost 8 bases to trimming and J lost 2 bases, with 15 bases between them. The CDR3 totals 13 residues. CDR1 is DFQATT, CDR2 SNEGSKA, per germline (reference sequence).

The sample comprised blood. This chain connects TRBV20-1 to TRBJ2-5, with D perhaps matching TRBD1 or TRBD2 (7 bases each). This receptor was obtained from a woman in her 30s with Graves' hyperthyroidism that later progressed to Graves' ophthalmopathy. This chain's CDR3 is CSTGASGQETQYF. The CDR3 DNA reads as TGCAGTACAGGGGCTAGCGGACAAGAGACCCAGTACTTC.